A selection of T cell receptor beta chains follows, all from one sample in a study of T cell responses to AZD1222 COVID-19 vaccine. The protocol was immunoSEQ multiplex PCR, while the TCRdb copy is restricted to in-frame clones and leaves out a portion. This sample has about 100,000 clones, with 80% to 90% found just once. This sample comprised peripheral blood, obtained on day 0 of AZD1222 vaccination. The receptors come from an adult in good health. CDR3s include the opening cysteine and the closing phenylalanine or tryptophan. The order of the fields is J gene, D gene, V gene, clone size, CDR3 protein, CDR3 DNA. D genes are given only for firm matches. Rows give clone size only sometimes, using once, few, many, or a class for an expanded clone.

J: TRBJ1-2
D: NA
V: TRBV3-1/TRBV3-2
size: NA
CDR3: CASSQRPGDYGYTF
DNA: TGTGCCAGCAGCCAACGGCCGGGAGACTATGGCTACACCTTC

J: TRBJ1-5
D: NA
V: TRBV4-1
size: NA
CDR3: CASSHPLRNQPQHF
DNA: TGCGCCAGCAGCCATCCACTCAGGAATCAGCCCCAGCATTTT

J: TRBJ1-6
D: TRBD1
V: TRBV2
size: NA
CDR3: CASSALQGSNSPLHF
DNA: TGTGCCAGCAGTGCCTTACAGGGGAGCAATTCACCCCTCCACTTT

J: TRBJ2-1
D: NA
V: TRBV24-1
size: NA
CDR3: CATSDSGWREGNEQFF
DNA: TGTGCCACCAGTGATTCTGGGTGGAGGGAAGGCAATGAGCAGTTCTTC

J: TRBJ1-3
D: NA
V: TRBV6-5
size: NA
CDR3: CASSYSRGRGNTIYF
DNA: TGTGCCAGCAGTTACTCTCGGGGGAGGGGAAACACCATATATTTT

J: TRBJ2-3
D: NA
V: TRBV27
size: NA
CDR3: CASSLGQLTDTQYF
DNA: TGTGCCAGCAGTTTAGGGCAACTCACAGATACGCAGTATTTT

J: TRBJ1-3
D: NA
V: TRBV4-3
size: NA
CDR3: CASSQDVVRSGNTIYF
DNA: TGCGCCAGCAGCCAAGACGTCGTCCGCTCTGGAAACACCATATATTTT

J: TRBJ1-5
D: TRBD1
V: TRBV6-2/TRBV6-3
size: NA
CDR3: CASSYGTGHQPQHF
DNA: TGTGCCAGCAGTTATGGGACAGGGCATCAGCCCCAGCATTTT

J: TRBJ2-7
D: NA
V: TRBV7-2
size: NA
CDR3: CASSLAPGLYEQYF
DNA: TGTGCCAGCAGCTTAGCCCCGGGGCTCTACGAGCAGTACTTC

J: TRBJ1-6
D: NA
V: TRBV21-1
size: NA
CDR3: CASSRGGGQGLCNSPLHF
DNA: TGTGCCAGCAGCAGAGGCGGCGGACAGGGGTTATGTAATTCACCCCTCCACTTT

J: TRBJ2-7
D: TRBD1
V: TRBV12-3/TRBV12-4
size: NA
CDR3: CASRQGYEQYF
DNA: TGTGCCAGCCGACAGGGCTACGAGCAGTACTTC

J: TRBJ2-2
D: NA
V: TRBV5-1
size: NA
CDR3: CASSLEPPLYTGELFF
DNA: TGCGCCAGCAGCTTGGAGCCCCCCTTATACACCGGGGAGCTGTTTTTT

J: TRBJ1-3
D: TRBD1
V: TRBV9
size: NA
CDR3: CASSRHRGSGNTIYF
DNA: TGTGCCAGCAGCCGACACAGGGGCTCTGGAAACACCATATATTTT

J: TRBJ2-1
D: NA
V: TRBV7-9
size: NA
CDR3: CASSSGLLGGNEQFF
DNA: TGTGCCAGCAGCTCAGGACTCTTGGGCGGCAATGAGCAGTTCTTC

J: TRBJ1-1
D: NA
V: TRBV5-5
size: NA
CDR3: CASSLGWGSGDTEAFF
DNA: TGTGCCAGCAGCTTGGGATGGGGCAGCGGGGACACTGAAGCTTTCTTT

J: TRBJ2-1
D: NA
V: TRBV5-1
size: many
CDR3: CASSLAPEWEQFF
DNA: TGCGCCAGCAGCTTGGCCCCAGAATGGGAGCAGTTCTTC

J: TRBJ2-7
D: NA
V: TRBV5-5
size: NA
CDR3: CATSHETAVFNSYEQYF
DNA: TGTGCCACCTCACACGAGACAGCAGTATTCAACTCCTACGAGCAGTACTTC

J: TRBJ1-2
D: TRBD1
V: TRBV6-2/TRBV6-3
size: NA
CDR3: CASSDATGQDYSYGYTF
DNA: TGTGCCAGCAGTGATGCCACCGGACAGGACTACTCCTATGGCTACACCTTC

J: TRBJ2-7
D: NA
V: TRBV19
size: NA
CDR3: CASSSVIMSYEQYF
DNA: TGTGCCAGTAGCTCCGTAATTATGTCCTACGAGCAGTACTTC

J: TRBJ1-6
D: NA
V: TRBV7-2
size: NA
CDR3: CASSLAGRVNSPLHF
DNA: TGTGCCAGCAGCTTAGCGGGCAGGGTTAATTCACCCCTCCACTTT

J: TRBJ2-5
D: TRBD2
V: TRBV19
size: NA
CDR3: CASSIGLAGGGETQYF
DNA: TGTGCCAGTAGTATTGGACTAGCGGGGGGTGGAGAGACCCAGTACTTC

J: TRBJ1-1
D: NA
V: TRBV5-4
size: NA
CDR3: CASSLPGLNTEAFF
DNA: TGTGCCAGCAGCTTGCCAGGTCTGAACACTGAAGCTTTCTTT

J: TRBJ1-2
D: NA
V: TRBV7-2
size: NA
CDR3: CASSLSGFDHGYTF
DNA: TGTGCCAGCAGCTTATCAGGGTTTGATCATGGCTACACCTTC

J: TRBJ1-3
D: NA
V: TRBV3-1/TRBV3-2
size: once
CDR3: CASSQEGRGRNTIYF
DNA: TGTGCCAGCAGCCAAGAGGGTCGGGGCAGAAACACCATATATTTT